The sequence of this T cell receptor beta chain was determined in a study of OX40 agonist ivuxolimab in advanced cancers. Data came from immunoSEQ multiplex PCR; TCRdb stores just in-frame clones and leaves some out. Among roughly 30,000 clones listed, less than 90% were seen once. Note on this clone: Its antigen is undetermined.

Study outcomes and limitations: With doses of 0.1-3.0 mg/kg, partial responders showed among the lowest clonal expansion.

The germline V and J ends were trimmed by 5 bases and 5 bases, with 11 bases remaining between them. Germline V CDR1 and CDR2: MDHEN, SYDVKM. There are 13 residues in the CDR3. The material sequenced was CD4+ or CD8+ T cells sorted from blood, taken in a trial of the OX40 agonist ivuxolimab. The chain has TRBV28 and TRBJ2-3; maybe TRBD1 (6 bases). This receptor was identified in an adult with an advanced solid tumor such as melanoma, head and neck, liver or kidney cancer. CDR3 DNA: TGTGCCAGCAGTCCCCTCAGGGGAGATACGCAGTATTTT. It yields the protein CASSPLRGDTQYF.